Below are 4 T cell receptor beta chains sequenced from a single sample in a study of shared clonotypes between healthy human individuals. The table came from immunoSEQ multiplex PCR; TCRdb's copy has only in-frame clones and leaves some out. The sample has around 2.1 million clones, approximately 94% seen once. Terminally differentiated effector memory CD45RA+ cells were left out of the naive CD8 fraction, which was CD45RO-negative and positively selected for CCR7. The specimen was naive CD8+ T cells from PBMCs. The receptors stem from a man aged 18-30 years in good health. Some clones in this sample may be carry-over from other donors' samples.

Written as DNA, the CDR3 is TGTGCCAGCAGCGTAGCGTCGGCTACTATCTACGAGCAGTACTTC. Translating gives CASSVASATIYEQYF. The chain is built from TRBV9 and TRBJ2-7, with no clear D. The CDR3 loop spans 15 amino acids. Trimming shortened V by 0 bases and J by 3 bases, and 13 bases separated the two germline ends. Germline V gives CDR1 SGDLS, CDR2 YYNGEE.

The chain has TRBV10-3 and TRBJ1-1, with 10 nucleotides matching TRBD1. Trimming removed 4 bases from V and 6 bases from J; junction bases left unmatched: 8. From germline, CDR1 is ENHRY and CDR2 SYGVKD. This CDR3 comprises 15 residues. Here the CDR3 reads CAISGIRDRGPEAFF. The CDR3 coding sequence is TGTGCCATCAGTGGGATCCGGGACAGGGGTCCTGAAGCTTTCTTT.

The V call is TRBV7-2, the J call TRBJ2-7; 7 bases fit TRBD2. CDR3 length: 13 amino acids. Germline lookup yields CDR1 SGHTA and CDR2 FQGNSA. V was clipped by 0 bases and J by 4 bases; unmatched bases: 0. CDR3 sequence reads: CASSLAGLYEQYF. CDR3 in DNA: TGTGCCAGCAGCTTAGCGGGACTATACGAGCAGTACTTC. The full variable domain, rest sourced from reference TRBV7-2 and TRBJ2-7, is GAGVSQSPSNKVTEKGKDVELRCDPISGHTALYWYRQSLGQGLEFLIYFQGNSAPDKSGLPSDRFSAERTGGSVSTLTIQRTQQEDSAVYLCASSLAGLYEQYFGPGTRLTVT.

The CDR3 coding sequence is TGTGCCAGTAGGCACGCCCCAGATACGCAGTATTTT. It specifies CASRHAPDTQYF. This chain joins TRBV19 and TRBJ2-3; the D is unclear. The CDR3 is made up of 12 amino acids. V was trimmed by 6 bases and J by 4 bases, leaving 8 bases between them. The V gene's germline CDR1 is LNHDA and CDR2 SQIVND (reference sequence).